This paragraph reports one TCR beta chain. Its antigen is unknown. The data are from a study of chemoradiotherapy in HPV16-positive cancers. As for the study in general: Candidate HPV-specific T-cell clones and common TCR motifs came from functional assays in two HPV16-positive patients. The study, taken as a whole, reports: Only a couple of HPV16-positive patients supplied the functional HPV-specificity definition.

Sequenced by immunoSEQ multiplex PCR; TCRdb stores in-frame clones only, minus some. The data contain 8,000 to 10,000 clones, roughly 81% of them singletons. The CDR3 covers 15 residues. The germline V gene has CDR1 SGHDN and CDR2 FVKESK. The junction had 8 bases not matched to a gene; V was cut back by 1 base and J by 10 bases. This specimen consisted of tumor tissue, obtained from a patient who underwent chemoradiotherapy. The chain couples TRBV14 to TRBJ1-4; 8 bases agree with TRBD1. This TCR derives from a human donor with HPV-associated anogenital cancer. Here the CDR3 DNA reads TGTGCCAGCAGCCAAGGTTGGGCAGGGGGCGGAAAACTGTTTTTT. Translation gives CASSQGWAGGGKLFF.